This entry concerns a single T cell receptor (beta chain). The sample is drawn from a study of blood T cell repertoires in COVID-19. Here immunoSEQ multiplex PCR was the method, and the copy in TCRdb shows in-frame clones only, minus some. There are more than 400,000 clones in the sample; around 91% occur only once, and under 0.7% lies in the top ten. The CDR3 extends over 13 amino acids. The germline gives CDR1 SQVTM, CDR2 ANQGSEA. The V segment lost 7 bases and the J segment 2 bases; nucleotides outside the gene matches: 7. The TCR was taken from a man aged 18 to 30 who had recovered from COVID-19. The sequencing sample was made of PBMCs or T cells enriched from blood (not recorded which). V is TRBV29-1 and J is TRBJ2-7; the match to TRBD2 covers 8 bases. DNA of the CDR3: TGCAGCGCCCTGTCGGGAGGGACCTACGAGCAGTACTTC. Protein: CSALSGGTYEQYF.